Below, 15 T cell receptor beta chains from the same sample are listed, as sequenced in a study of patients and donors after allogeneic stem cell transplantation. TCRdb reanalysed the RT-PCR reads using MiXCR and keeps one entry per CDR3 protein. Among hundreds of thousands of distinct CDR3 sequences listed, 16% were seen once. Sequences were obtained from blood, either unsorted or a sorted T cell fraction (not recorded which). The origin of the receptors is a human donor who was either an allogeneic HSCT recipient or a stem cell or donor lymphocyte infusion donor (not recorded which). It is not recorded whose cells these are; they may come from a transplant donor.

This clonotype has just a few counts. The chain is built from TRBV5-8 and TRBJ2-3; TRBD2 matches 7 bases. Per the germline V gene, CDR1 is SGHTS and CDR2 is YDEGEE. J lost 4 bases, V lost 4 bases, and 9 bases had no gene match. This CDR3 has 15 residues. Here the CDR3 reads CASSQPGLFSDTQYF. The CDR3 DNA is TGTGCCAGCAGCCAACCGGGACTATTCTCAGATACGCAGTATTTT.

Only a few counts were recorded for this clonotype. The rearrangement links TRBV5-4 to TRBJ2-1; D not resolved. V was cut by 0 bases and J by 9 bases, with 7 bases left in between. There are 12 residues in the CDR3. CDR1 and CDR2 (germline): SGHNT, YYREEE (reference sequence). The CDR3 spells CASSLDYGEQFF. The DNA of the CDR3 is TGTGCCAGCAGCTTGGACTACGGTGAGCAGTTCTTC.

This clonotype occurred a few times. In DNA, the CDR3 is TGTGCCAGCAGTACGGGACAGGCCGACAGAGAGACCCAGTACTTC. Amino acids: CASSTGQADRETQYF. The chain couples TRBV6-2 or TRBV6-3 to TRBJ2-5; 8 positions match TRBD1. Germline CDR1 MNHEY, CDR2 SVGEGT. CDR3 size: 15 residues. V shed 5 bases, J shed 4 bases, and the junction held 9 bases outside the gene matches.

This clonotype was seen a few times. This sequence joins TRBV5-1 and TRBJ1-4; D is uncertain. Trimming stripped 0 bases from V and 0 bases from J, with 3 bases between. The CDR3 runs to 14 residues. The V gene's germline CDR1 is SGHRS and CDR2 YFSETQ. The CDR3 region is CASSLASTNEKLFF. CDR3 DNA sequence: TGCGCCAGCAGCTTGGCCTCAACTAATGAAAAACTGTTTTTT.

This clonotype showed up just a few times. The chain couples TRBV9 to TRBJ2-2, with 13 bases lining up with TRBD2. CDR3 length equals 18 residues. In germline, CDR1 is SGDLS, CDR2 YYNGEE. J gave up 6 bases and V 1 base, and 9 bases lay outside the gene matches. The CDR3 here is CASSVLGTSGGAAGELFF. The CDR3 DNA reads TGTGCCAGCAGCGTATTAGGAACTAGCGGGGGGGCCGCCGGGGAGCTGTTTTTT. Full variable domain (remainder filled in from reference TRBV9 and TRBJ2-2): DSGVTQTPKHLITATGQRVTLRCSPRSGDLSVYWYQQSLDQGLQFLIQYYNGEERAKGNILERFSAQQFPDLHSELNLSSLELGDSALYFCASSVLGTSGGAAGELFFGEGSRLTVL.

This sequence joins TRBV20-1 and TRBJ1-2, with no clear D. Germline loops: CDR1 DFQATT, CDR2 SNEGSKA (reference sequence). Trimming stripped 3 bases from V and 7 bases from J, with 18 bases between. The CDR3 contains 14 residues. The CDR3 nucleotides are TGCAGTGCTAGCCTACCCGGGGTTTTCTCTGGCTACACCTTC. Translating it yields CSASLPGVFSGYTF.

This clonotype was observed a handful of times. This chain links TRBV24-1 with TRBJ2-3; 10 bases match TRBD1. Germline lookup yields CDR1 KGHDR and CDR2 SFDVKD. The CDR3 contains 14 residues. V dropped 4 bases and J dropped 11; count of bases not matched to a gene: 8. The CDR3 protein is CATSDPRQGALQYF. In DNA, the CDR3 is TGTGCCACCAGTGACCCCCGACAGGGGGCTTTGCAGTATTTT.

This clonotype was observed at least ten times. The gene calls are TRBV18 and TRBJ2-7, with D possibly TRBD1 on 6 matching bases. Germline lookup yields CDR1 KGHSH and CDR2 LQKENI. CDR3 length: 13 residues. Trimming removed 4 bases at V and 6 bases at J, with 13 bases between. CDR3 DNA sequence: TGTGCCAGCTCACTATTAGACAGGACCGAGCAGTACTTC. It translates to CASSLLDRTEQYF.

This clonotype showed up many times. The V call is TRBV7-9, the J call TRBJ2-7; no clear D. V was pared by 4 bases and J by 5 bases, with 15 bases between. Germline CDR1 SEHNR, CDR2 FQNEAQ (reference sequence). The CDR3 covers 14 residues. CDR3 DNA sequence: TGTGCCAGCAGCTCTGAGCGCCTAACCCACGAGCAGTACTTC. Translated, it gives CASSSERLTHEQYF.

Many counts were recorded for this clonotype. J is TRBJ1-5 and V is TRBV7-9, with a possible D match to TRBD1 (5 bases). Trimming pared 5 bases from V and 2 bases from J, leaving 7 bases between. Germline lookup yields CDR1 SEHNR and CDR2 FQNEAQ (reference sequence). The CDR3 extends over 13 amino acids. The DNA of the CDR3 is TGTGCCAGCAGCCTACAGGGCAATCAGCCCCAGCATTTT. Protein: CASSLQGNQPQHF.

The V and J genes are TRBV5-6 and TRBJ1-4; 8 nucleotides line up with TRBD1. This CDR3 is built from 14 residues. CDR1 is SGHDT, CDR2 YYEEEE, per germline. V was clipped by 2 bases and J by 6 bases; unmatched bases: 3. The CDR3 loop reads CASSLDRGDEKLFF. The DNA of the CDR3 is TGTGCCAGCAGCTTAGACAGGGGAGATGAAAAACTGTTTTTT.

A few counts support this clonotype. The chain recombines TRBV5-1 with TRBJ2-3; no clear D gene. This CDR3 region has 11 residues. V was cut by 4 bases and J by 7 bases, with 7 bases left in between. Germline CDR1 and CDR2: SGHRS and YFSETQ. CDR3 sequence: CASSPDNTQYF. The CDR3 nucleotides read TGCGCCAGCAGCCCCGACAATACGCAGTATTTT. The full variable domain, its missing parts supplied by reference TRBV5-1 and TRBJ2-3, is KAGVTQTPRYLIKTRGQQVTLSCSPISGHRSVSWYQQTPGQGLQFLFEYFSETQRNKGNFPGRFSGRQFSNSRSEMNVSTLELGDSALYLCASSPDNTQYFGPGTRLTVL.

This clonotype appeared many times. The junction does not match germline at one end; this may be a read error. V is TRBV7-9 and J is TRBJ1-3; D uncertain. Germline CDR1 SEHNR, CDR2 FQNEAQ (reference sequence). This CDR3 contains 14 residues. The CDR3 region is CASSLAGSGNTIYF. The CDR3 nucleotides read TGTGCCAGCAGTTTAGCTGGCTCTGGAAACACCATATATTTT. The full variable domain, with the rest looked up from reference TRBV7-9 and TRBJ1-3, is DTGVSQNPRHKITKRGQNVTFRCDPISEHNRLYWYRQTLGQGPEFLTYFQNEAQLEKSRLLSDRFSAERPKGSFSTLEIQRTEQGDSAMYLCASSLAGSGNTIYFGEGSWLTVV.

This clonotype was detected a few times. J is TRBJ2-3 and V is TRBV12-3 or TRBV12-4, with a possible D match to TRBD2 (6 bases). Trimming cost V 6 bases and J 5 bases, with 15 bases left between them. This CDR3 has 14 residues. CDR3 in DNA: TGTGCCAGCAGACAAGACTCGACTAGAGATACGCAGTATTTT. It specifies CASRQDSTRDTQYF.

This clonotype has a handful of counts. The rearrangement joins TRBV6-5 to TRBJ1-3; D is uncertain. V gave up 5 bases and J gave up 3 bases, with 5 bases separating them. The CDR3 length is 12 residues. Germline loops: CDR1 MNHEY, CDR2 SVGAGI. The CDR3: CASSRGGNTIYF. The CDR3 coding sequence is TGTGCCAGCAGTAGAGGTGGAAACACCATATATTTT.